This T cell receptor beta chain was profiled in a study of blood T cell repertoires in COVID-19. Study as a whole: In each case, the material was cDNA or gDNA derived from T cells, B-cell-depleted T cells, or PBMCs.

Germline values: CDR1 SGHRS, CDR2 YFSETQ. Trimming took off 4 bases at V and 2 bases at J, with 12 bases between the two ends. CDR3 size: 14 residues. Some clones are missing from TCRdb's copy, which holds only in-frame ones; the method was immunoSEQ multiplex PCR. The sample includes 70,000 to 80,000 clones, around 90% of them seen just once. This TCR was sampled from a human donor in a cohort sampled during active COVID-19. The rearrangement uses TRBV5-1 and TRBJ2-5; maybe TRBD1 (5 bases). What was sequenced was peripheral blood. The CDR3 bases are TGCGCCAGCAGCCGTAGACAGAATCAAGAGACCCAGTACTTC. This sequence encodes CASSRRQNQETQYF.